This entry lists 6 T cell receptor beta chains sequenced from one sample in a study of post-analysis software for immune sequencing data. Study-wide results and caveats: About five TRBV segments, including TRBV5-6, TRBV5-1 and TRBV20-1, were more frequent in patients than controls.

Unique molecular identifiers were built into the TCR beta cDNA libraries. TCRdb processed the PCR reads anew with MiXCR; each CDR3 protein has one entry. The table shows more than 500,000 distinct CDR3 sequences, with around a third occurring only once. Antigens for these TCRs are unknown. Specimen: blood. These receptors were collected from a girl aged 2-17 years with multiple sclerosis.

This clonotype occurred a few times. The CDR3: CASSQDNTNYGYTF. For the CDR3, the DNA is TGTGCCAGCAGCCAAGACAATACTAACTATGGCTACACCTTC. This chain links TRBV7-2 with TRBJ1-2, with D uncertain. The CDR3 spans 14 residues. The V gene lost 5 bases and the J gene lost 0 bases, with 10 bases spanning the gap. The germline V gene encodes CDR1 SGHTA and CDR2 FQGNSA. Full variable domain (rest looked up from reference TRBV7-2 and TRBJ1-2): GAGVSQSPSNKVTEKGKDVELRCDPISGHTALYWYRQSLGQGLEFLIYFQGNSAPDKSGLPSDRFSAERTGGSVSTLTIQRTQQEDSAVYLCASSQDNTNYGYTFGSGTRLTVV.

The CDR3 nucleotides read TGTGCCAGCAGCTTAGGTTTGGGCGGACAAGAGACCCAGTACTTC. Amino acid sequence: CASSLGLGGQETQYF. J is TRBJ2-5 and V is TRBV11-2, with no clear D. The germline CDR1 and CDR2 sequences are SGHAT and FQNNGV. This CDR3 contains 15 residues. The ends were cut back, 1 base at V and 2 bases at J, with 11 bases in the middle.

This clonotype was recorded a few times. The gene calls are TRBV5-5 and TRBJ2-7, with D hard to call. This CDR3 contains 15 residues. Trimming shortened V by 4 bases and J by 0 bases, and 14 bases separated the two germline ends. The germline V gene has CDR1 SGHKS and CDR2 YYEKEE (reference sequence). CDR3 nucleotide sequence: TGTGCCAGCAGCCCGGATGACCGGAGCTCCTACGAGCAGTACTTC. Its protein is CASSPDDRSSYEQYF.

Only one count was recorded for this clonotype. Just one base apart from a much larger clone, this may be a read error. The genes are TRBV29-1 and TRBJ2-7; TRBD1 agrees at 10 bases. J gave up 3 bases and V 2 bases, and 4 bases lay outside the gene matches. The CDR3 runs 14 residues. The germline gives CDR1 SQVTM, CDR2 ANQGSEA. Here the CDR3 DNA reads TGCAGCGTTGAACTCGACAGGGGGCGCTACGAGCAGTACTTC. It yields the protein CSVELDRGRYEQYF.

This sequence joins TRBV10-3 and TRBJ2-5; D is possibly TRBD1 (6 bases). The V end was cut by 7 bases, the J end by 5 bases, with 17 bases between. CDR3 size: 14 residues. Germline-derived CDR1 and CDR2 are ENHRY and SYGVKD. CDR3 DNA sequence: TGTGCCATCACACCGGGGCAGGGGATGGAGACCCAGTACTTC. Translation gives CAITPGQGMETQYF.

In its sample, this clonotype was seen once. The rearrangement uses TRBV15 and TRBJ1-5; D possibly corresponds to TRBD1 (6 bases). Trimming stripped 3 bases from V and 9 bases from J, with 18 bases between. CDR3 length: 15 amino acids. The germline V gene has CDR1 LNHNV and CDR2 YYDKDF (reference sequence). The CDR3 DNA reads TGTGCCACCAGCAGTGGGACAAGGTCCCGCTCGCCCCAGCATTTT. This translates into CATSSGTRSRSPQHF.